A single sample gave rise to the 25 T cell receptor delta chains below, sequenced in a study of Vδ1+ human thymocytes. Broader study findings: Thymic TRG and TRD repertoires appeared highly polyclonal, with Gaussian CDR3 length distributions.

The template was reverse-transcribed extracted RNA. CDR3 amplicons came from multiplex PCR with pooled V-gene forward and constant-region reverse primers. TCRdb reprocessed the multiplex PCR reads through CATT. The table records about 50,000 delta-chain clones, more than 13% of them present only once. No antigen is known for these receptors. The source material was Vdelta1+ gamma-delta thymocytes from the thymus. This sample's subset: FACS-sorted CD3+ TCRalphabeta- TCRVdelta1+ TCRVdelta2- thymocytes. Every receptor here comes from a girl in the first two years of life who had congenital heart surgery.

V is TRDV1 and J is TRDJ1, with D perhaps matching TRDD3 (8 bases). The CDR3 covers 21 residues. CDR1 and CDR2 from the germline V gene are TSWWSYY and QGS. V was pared by 0 bases and J by 0 bases, with 26 bases between. CDR3: CALGELDPSSYWGSYTDKLIF. DNA of the CDR3: TGTGCTCTTGGGGAACTAGACCCTTCCTCGTACTGGGGGTCCTACACCGATAAACTCATCTTT.

This clone was seen only a few times. J is TRDJ1 and V is TRDV1, with D possibly TRDD3 on 5 matching bases. Trimming left V 3 bases short and J 1 base short, with 21 bases between. Germline V gene lookup returns CDR1 TSWWSYY and CDR2 QGS. The CDR3 is 18 amino acids. The DNA for the CDR3 is TGTGCTCTTGGGGAGTCCTCCGGTGGGGTACCAACCACCGATAAACTCATCTTT. Protein sequence: CALGESSGGVPTTDKLIF.

This clone has more than one count but fewer than ten. V usage is TRDV1 and J usage is TRDJ1, with D unclear. Germline CDR1 and CDR2: TSWWSYY and QGS. V lost 0 bases, J lost 3 bases, and 8 bases lay in between. This CDR3 spans 14 amino acids. CDR3 nucleotide sequence: TGTGCTCTTGGGGAACTAACAGCCCCCGATAAACTCATCTTT. Residues: CALGELTAPDKLIF.

In its sample, this clone was seen a few times. The gene calls are TRDV1 and TRDJ1, with 9 bases lining up with TRDD3. This CDR3 spans 22 amino acids. Germline values: CDR1 TSWWSYY, CDR2 QGS. J lost 0 bases, V lost 4 bases, and 24 bases had no gene match. CDR3 amino acids: CALGVSFLPSLVLGDYTDKLIF. In DNA form, the CDR3 reads TGTGCTCTTGGGGTCTCTTTCCTACCCTCCTTGGTACTGGGGGACTACACCGATAAACTCATCTTT.

This clone appeared a few times. This chain joins TRDV1 and TRDJ1; 10 nucleotides line up with TRDD3. Germline loops: CDR1 TSWWSYY, CDR2 QGS. The J segment lost 3 bases and the V segment lost 3 bases, leaving 19 bases of the junction unmatched. The length of the CDR3 is 20 residues. For the CDR3, the DNA is TGTGCTCTTGGGGATCCTTCCTTTAACGGGGGATACGGGTCCGCCGATAAACTCATCTTT. Protein sequence: CALGDPSFNGGYGSADKLIF.

As concerns this clone: The DNA is omitted, as the CDR3 cannot be located on it reliably, and the CDR3 follows TCRdb's listing. The chain joins TRAV29/DV5 to TRDJ1; the D call TRDD3 from the table was never checked on the DNA. Germline V gives CDR1 NSMFDY, CDR2 ISSIKDK. The CDR3 totals 20 residues, both ends included. CDR3 sequence: CSVLLCSKPLGIGYTDKLIF.

In this sample, this clone turned up a few times. This rearrangement joins TRDV1 to TRDJ1; 12 positions agree with TRDD3. J lost 0 bases, V lost 0 bases, and 17 bases had no gene match. Germline assignment: CDR1 TSWWSYY and CDR2 QGS. The CDR3 contains 22 residues. The CDR3 sequence: CALGELERYWGIPKPYTDKLIF. CDR3 DNA: TGTGCTCTTGGGGAACTAGAAAGGTACTGGGGGATACCTAAGCCGTACACCGATAAACTCATCTTT.

This clone came up a few times. The chain couples TRDV1 to TRDJ1, with TRDD3 matching 7 bases. Germline-derived CDR1 and CDR2 are TSWWSYY and QGS. This CDR3 is 15 amino acids long. V was clipped by 2 bases and J by 8 bases; unmatched bases: 11. The CDR3 protein is CALGESLRGYAKLIF. CDR3 bases: TGTGCTCTTGGGGAATCGCTACGAGGATACGCAAAACTCATCTTT.

The V gene is TRDV1, the J gene TRDJ1, with TRDD3 identical over 8 bases. Germline V lookup: CDR1 TSWWSYY, CDR2 QGS. The CDR3 extends over 24 amino acids. V gave up 2 bases and J gave up 0 bases; unmatched junction bases: 29. This chain's CDR3 is CALGELVDRPRPELGDRDTDKLIF. The CDR3, as DNA: TGTGCTCTTGGGGAATTGGTAGATCGGCCGCGCCCCGAGCTGGGGGACCGAGACACCGATAAACTCATCTTT.

This clone was counted only a few times. The DNA is left out, because the CDR3 cannot be placed on it with certainty; the CDR3 is given as TCRdb lists it. This sequence joins TRAV29/DV5 and TRDJ1; the D call TRDD3 from the table was never checked on the DNA. The CDR3 numbers 20 amino acids, ends counted. Germline V gives CDR1 NSMFDY, CDR2 ISSIKDK. The CDR3 spells CSVLLCSTPTALGDTYKLIF.

The V call is TRDV1, the J call TRDJ1; 10 positions agree with TRDD3. CDR1 TSWWSYY and CDR2 QGS come from the germline V gene. V lost 2 bases and J lost 3; bases outside the gene matches: 12. The length of the CDR3 is 18 residues. This CDR3 reads CALGETPLGGGYPDKLIF. The CDR3 DNA sequence: TGTGCTCTTGGGGAAACGCCCCTAGGTGGGGGATACCCCGATAAACTCATCTTT.

The J gene is TRDJ1, the V gene TRDV1; 12 nucleotides agree with TRDD3. Germline-derived CDR1 and CDR2 are TSWWSYY and QGS. The CDR3 consists of 17 residues. With 5 bases clipped from V and 11 bases from J, the junction kept 18 bases outside the gene matches. In nucleotides, the CDR3 is TGTGCTCTTGGGCATGACTTCGTTACTGGGGGATACAGGGGGCTCATCTTT. It translates to CALGHDFVTGGYRGLIF.

This clone was seen a handful of times. V gene TRDV3 combines with J gene TRDJ1; no definite D call. V lost 4 bases to trimming and J lost 1 base, with 13 bases between them. The CDR3 loop spans 13 amino acids. Per the germline V gene, CDR1 is TVYSNPD and CDR2 is GDNSRS (reference sequence). The DNA of the CDR3 is TGTGCCTCCACAGGTGGCAGCACCGATAAACTCATCTTT. Amino acid sequence: CASTGGSTDKLIF.

The chain joins TRDV2 to TRDJ3; 9 bases match TRDD3. CDR1 is GEAIGNYY, CDR2 EKD, per germline. The length of the CDR3 is 21 residues. The V segment lost 4 bases and the J segment 2 bases; nucleotides outside the gene matches: 17. CDR3 protein: CACEPRGTKVGDTWDTRQMFF. The DNA for the CDR3 is TGTGCCTGTGAACCCCGGGGTACGAAGGTGGGGGATACCTGGGACACCCGACAGATGTTTTTC.

In regard to this clone: A much larger clonotype is one base distant, so this may be a read error. The rearrangement links TRDV2 to TRDJ1, with TRDD2 matching 7 bases. The germline V gene has CDR1 GEAIGNYY and CDR2 EKD. The trim removed 3 bases at V and 4 bases at J, leaving 13 bases unmatched. CDR3 size: 16 residues. The CDR3: CACDQPNLPPRDKLIF. Written as DNA, the CDR3 is TGTGCCTGTGACCAACCCAACCTTCCTCCCCGCGATAAACTCATCTTT.

A note on this clone: The germline gene is not matched at one end of the junction; a read error may be the cause. The same CDR3 can be traced to other DNA sequences in this sample. The chain combines TRAV29/DV5 with TRDJ1, with 9 bases lining up with TRDD3. There are 19 residues in the CDR3. CDR1 is NSMFDY and CDR2 is ISSIKDK in the germline V gene. This chain's CDR3 is CAASPCPTGGRTYTDKLIF. In nucleotides, the CDR3 is TGTGCCGCAAGCCCTTGCCCAACTGGGGGACGCACCTACACCGATAAACTCATCTTT.

V usage is TRDV1 and J usage is TRDJ1, with a possible D match to TRDD2 (7 bases). CDR3 length: 18 residues. With 3 bases removed from V and 5 bases from J, the gap between germline ends came to 25 bases. The germline gives CDR1 TSWWSYY, CDR2 QGS. Here the CDR3 DNA reads TGTGCTCTTGGGGAGCATTCCTACGCCGGGACTGGGACTGATAAACTCATCTTT. Translation gives CALGEHSYAGTGTDKLIF.

The chain has TRDV1 and TRDJ1; the match to TRDD3 covers 11 bases. The germline gives CDR1 TSWWSYY, CDR2 QGS. This CDR3 has 24 residues. J gave up 1 base and V 8 bases, and 33 bases lay outside the gene matches. The chain's CDR3 is CALRLPPLGLPPYWGIKGTDKLIF. As DNA, the CDR3 is TGTGCTCTTCGGTTACCCCCCCTCGGCCTTCCTCCGTACTGGGGGATAAAGGGCACCGATAAACTCATCTTT.

V usage is TRDV1 and J usage is TRDJ1; 7 bases are shared with TRDD2. CDR1 TSWWSYY and CDR2 QGS come from the germline V gene. The CDR3 has 15 residues. The ends lost 5 bases at V and 1 base at J; junction bases unmatched: 7. This chain's CDR3 is CALGTLPGPTDKLIF. CDR3 in DNA: TGTGCTCTTGGGACCCTTCCTGGGCCCACCGATAAACTCATCTTT.

The chain has TRDV2 and TRDJ1, with 9 bases matching TRDD3. The CDR3 is 25 amino acids. V lost 3 bases, J lost 7 bases, and 41 bases stayed unmatched. Germline assignment: CDR1 GEAIGNYY and CDR2 EKD. The CDR3 region is CACDPTPPHSWCPKVVWGIRPKLIF. As DNA, the CDR3 is TGTGCCTGTGACCCAACCCCTCCTCATTCGTGGTGCCCTAAGGTTGTCTGGGGGATTCGACCTAAACTCATCTTT.

In its sample, this clone was seen a few times. The rearrangement joins TRDV1 to TRDJ1; D not certain. The CDR3 runs 19 residues. Looked up from germline, CDR1 is TSWWSYY and CDR2 is QGS. Trimming left V 2 bases short and J 0 bases short, with 22 bases between. CDR3 protein: CALGEASALRVKYTDKLIF. The DNA for the CDR3 is TGTGCTCTTGGGGAAGCTAGCGCTCTACGAGTTAAGTACACCGATAAACTCATCTTT.

The chain links TRDV1 to TRDJ1; no reliable D call. With 3 bases removed from V and 2 bases from J, the gap between germline ends came to 16 bases. CDR1 is TSWWSYY and CDR2 is QGS in the germline V gene. This CDR3 contains 16 residues. The CDR3 DNA sequence: TGTGCTCTTGGGGAGCATATCCCCAATCGAACCGATAAACTCATCTTT. The encoded protein is CALGEHIPNRTDKLIF.

This clone was observed a handful of times. The rearrangement uses TRDV1 and TRDJ1, with TRDD3 identical over 7 bases. Germline values: CDR1 TSWWSYY, CDR2 QGS. The CDR3 totals 23 residues. J lost 0 bases, V lost 3 bases, and 28 bases had no gene match. The CDR3, as DNA: TGTGCTCTTGGGGACCCGTGTTCCGATGACAACTGGGGATTCGACCCGTACACCGATAAACTCATCTTT. This gives the protein CALGDPCSDDNWGFDPYTDKLIF.

In its sample, this clone was seen a few times. In the same sample, other DNA sequences code for this CDR3. The V gene is TRDV1, the J gene TRDJ1; 10 bases line up with TRDD3. CDR1 and CDR2 (germline): TSWWSYY, QGS. The CDR3 runs 22 residues. The junction had 23 bases not matched to a gene; V was cut back by 0 bases and J by 4 bases. DNA of the CDR3: TGTGCTCTTGGGGAACTAGTAACCCGATGGGGGATACCCGGACGAATGATCGATAAACTCATCTTT. It codes for CALGELVTRWGIPGRMIDKLIF.

The chain carries TRDV1 and TRDJ1; 8 bases line up with TRDD3. The CDR3 runs 17 residues. Per the germline V gene, CDR1 is TSWWSYY and CDR2 is QGS. J lost 7 bases, V lost 4 bases, and 17 bases had no gene match. The CDR3 is CALGAWGAFRGISKLIF. CDR3 nucleotides: TGTGCTCTTGGGGCTTGGGGTGCGTTCCGGGGGATAAGTAAACTCATCTTT.